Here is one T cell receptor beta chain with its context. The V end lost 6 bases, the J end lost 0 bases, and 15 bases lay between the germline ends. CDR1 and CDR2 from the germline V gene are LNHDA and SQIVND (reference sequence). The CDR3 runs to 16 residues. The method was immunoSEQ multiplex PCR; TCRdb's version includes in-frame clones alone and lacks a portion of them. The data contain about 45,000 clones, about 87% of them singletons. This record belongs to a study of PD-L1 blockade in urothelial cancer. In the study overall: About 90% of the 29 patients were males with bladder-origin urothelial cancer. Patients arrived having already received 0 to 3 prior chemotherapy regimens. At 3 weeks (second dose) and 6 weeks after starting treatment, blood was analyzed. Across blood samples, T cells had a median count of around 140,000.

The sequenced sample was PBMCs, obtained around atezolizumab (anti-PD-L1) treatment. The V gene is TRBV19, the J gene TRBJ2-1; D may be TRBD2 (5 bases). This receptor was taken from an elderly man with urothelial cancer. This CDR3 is CASRGGAVISYNEQFF. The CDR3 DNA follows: TGTGCCAGTAGGGGTGGAGCGGTAATCTCCTACAATGAGCAGTTCTTC.